This passage covers 15 T cell receptor beta chains from one sample sequenced in a study of T cell repertoires in cytomegalovirus infection. MiXCR, run by TCRdb on the reads, gives a single entry per CDR3 protein. This sample has approximately 630,000 distinct CDR3 sequences, with 20% to 25% found just once. The source material was CD8+ T cells from PBMCs. The receptors originated from a human donor in good health (CMV status not recorded). Some clones in this sample may be carry-over from other donors' samples.

The sample holds a few counts of this clonotype. The gene calls are TRBV7-9 and TRBJ1-2; 8 bases are a match to TRBD1. The length of the CDR3 is 14 residues. The J segment lost 3 bases and the V segment lost 3 bases, leaving 3 bases of the junction unmatched. Germline CDR1 reads SEHNR; CDR2 reads FQNEAQ (reference sequence). The CDR3 sequence: CASSFAGGDYGYTF. The DNA of the CDR3 is TGTGCCAGCAGCTTCGCAGGGGGCGACTATGGCTACACCTTC.

This clonotype was detected many times. This sequence joins TRBV7-6 and TRBJ2-3; 9 bases are a match to TRBD1. Unmatched junction bases numbered 7, after V lost 4 bases and J lost 5 bases. The V gene's germline CDR1 is SGHVS and CDR2 FNYEAQ. The CDR3 runs to 15 residues. CDR3 residues: CASSSWGQGLDTQYF. DNA for the CDR3: TGTGCCAGCAGCTCTTGGGGACAGGGATTAGATACGCAGTATTTT.

This clonotype came up once. The CDR3 reads CASSERAADTQYF. In nucleotides, the CDR3 is TGTGCCAGCAGTGAAAGAGCGGCAGATACGCAGTATTTT. The V call is TRBV2, the J call TRBJ2-3; D is possibly TRBD2 (5 bases). CDR1 is SNHLY, CDR2 FYNNEI, per germline. The CDR3 has 13 amino acids. With 2 bases removed from V and 4 bases from J, the gap between germline ends came to 7 bases.

The genes are TRBV7-9 and TRBJ1-2; 7 bases are shared with TRBD1. The germline V gene encodes CDR1 SEHNR and CDR2 FQNEAQ (reference sequence). Trimming at V came to 3 bases and at J to 3 bases, leaving 7 bases not matched to a gene. The CDR3 runs 15 residues. In DNA form, the CDR3 reads TGTGCCAGCAGCTTCGTAGTCGGGACAGACTATGGCTACACCTTC. This sequence encodes CASSFVVGTDYGYTF.

The chain employs TRBV7-9 and TRBJ2-5, with D hard to call. The germline CDR1 and CDR2 sequences are SEHNR and FQNEAQ (reference sequence). V lost 7 bases and J 1 base, leaving 4 bases between the germline ends. This CDR3 is 11 amino acids long. CDR3: CASNLQETQYF. The CDR3 nucleotides read TGTGCCAGCAACCTCCAAGAGACCCAGTACTTC.

In its sample, this clonotype was seen many times. This chain connects TRBV28 to TRBJ2-3; 9 nucleotides align to TRBD1. Looked up from germline, CDR1 is MDHEN and CDR2 is SYDVKM. The CDR3 has 17 residues. J lost 2 bases, V lost 3 bases, and 9 bases had no gene match. CDR3 bases: TGTGCCAGCAGTTTGGCGCCGGGACAGGGCTCCACAGATACGCAGTATTTT. This gives the protein CASSLAPGQGSTDTQYF.

This clonotype was seen ten or more times. This chain joins TRBV28 and TRBJ1-1; D call uncertain. This CDR3 has 14 amino acids. V lost 3 bases to trimming and J lost 1 base, with 9 bases between them. Germline lookup yields CDR1 MDHEN and CDR2 SYDVKM. The CDR3 is CASSFRFRNTEAFF. CDR3 coding DNA: TGTGCCAGCAGTTTTAGGTTCCGGAACACTGAAGCTTTCTTT. Full variable domain (remainder filled in from reference TRBV28 and TRBJ1-1): DVKVTQSSRYLVKRTGEKVFLECVQDMDHENMFWYRQDPGLGLRLIYFSYDVKMKEKGDIPEGYSVSREKKERFSLILESASTNQTSMYLCASSFRFRNTEAFFGQGTRLTVV.

This clonotype was found a few times. This chain connects TRBV18 to TRBJ1-1, with 7 positions matching TRBD1. J was trimmed by 1 base and V by 2 bases; bases with no gene match: 10. The length of the CDR3 is 17 residues. From germline, CDR1 is KGHSH and CDR2 LQKENI. The CDR3 bases are TGTGCCAGCTCACCAAGTCCGACAGGGTGGCGGAACACTGAAGCTTTCTTT. This sequence encodes CASSPSPTGWRNTEAFF.

The table lists this clonotype with many counts. The chain carries TRBV7-2 and TRBJ2-6, with D possibly matching TRBD1 (6 bases). Trimming cost V 2 bases and J 0 bases, with 14 bases left between them. CDR1 is SGHTA, CDR2 FQGNSA, per germline. The CDR3 runs 18 residues. The CDR3 reads CASSLTRQVFSGANVLTF. Here the CDR3 DNA reads TGTGCCAGCAGCTTAACGCGACAGGTGTTCTCTGGGGCCAACGTCCTGACTTTC.

This clonotype was seen a few times. The chain combines TRBV6-1 with TRBJ2-1, with 11 bases identical to TRBD2. J gave up 8 bases and V 6 bases, and 12 bases lay outside the gene matches. Germline CDR1 and CDR2: MNHNS and SASEGT. The length of the CDR3 is 16 residues. This chain's CDR3 is CASRTGLAVQIDEQFF. CDR3 DNA sequence: TGTGCCAGCAGGACGGGACTAGCGGTCCAGATCGATGAGCAGTTCTTC.

This sequence joins TRBV12-3 or TRBV12-4 and TRBJ2-7; D is uncertain. This CDR3 has 14 residues. V gave up 4 bases and J gave up 1 base, with 11 bases separating them. The CDR3 sequence: CASSSQPESYEQYF. DNA for the CDR3: TGTGCCAGCAGTTCCCAACCCGAGTCCTACGAGCAGTACTTC.

The chain uses TRBV2 and TRBJ1-1, with D perhaps matching TRBD1 (5 bases). The V end lost 3 bases, the J end lost 0 bases, and 8 bases lay between the germline ends. Germline CDR1 is SNHLY and CDR2 is FYNNEI. This CDR3 is 14 amino acids long. In DNA form, the CDR3 reads TGTGCCAGCAGTGACGGGGCAGTGAACACTGAAGCTTTCTTT. Translated: CASSDGAVNTEAFF.

This clonotype has more than one count but fewer than ten. This chain links TRBV5-6 with TRBJ2-1, with D hard to call. The CDR3 has 18 residues. Germline CDR1 and CDR2: SGHDT and YYEEEE. V lost 4 bases to trimming and J lost 2 bases, with 22 bases between them. CDR3 protein: CASSPVVLAGEAYNEQFF. DNA for the CDR3: TGTGCCAGCAGCCCAGTGGTGTTGGCAGGCGAAGCCTACAATGAGCAGTTCTTC.

The genes are TRBV6-4 and TRBJ2-1; no clear D. The V end lost 2 bases, the J end lost 7 bases, and 12 bases lay between the germline ends. Germline V lookup: CDR1 MRHNA, CDR2 SNTAGT. The CDR3 is 14 residues long. The CDR3 DNA is TGTGCCAGCAGTGACCCCCTCATCGGGAATGAGCAGTTCTTC. It encodes CASSDPLIGNEQFF.

The sample holds a few counts of this clonotype. The rearrangement joins TRBV6-1 to TRBJ2-1, with 10 positions matching TRBD2. This CDR3 contains 15 residues. V trimming: 6 bases; J trimming: 5 bases; junction bases outside the gene matches: 7. Germline assignment: CDR1 MNHNS and CDR2 SASEGT. This chain's CDR3 is CASSFSGGYHNEQFF. CDR3 nucleotide sequence: TGTGCCAGCAGCTTTAGCGGGGGGTACCACAATGAGCAGTTCTTC.